One sample yielded the 13 T cell receptor beta chains listed below, sequenced in a study of blood T cell repertoires in COVID-19. The table came from immunoSEQ multiplex PCR; TCRdb's copy has only in-frame clones and leaves some out. The sample comprises a few hundred thousand clones, roughly nine tenths of which are singletons, and about 3.5% rests with the top ten. The sequenced sample was peripheral blood. The receptor source for this set is a young man with active or convalescent COVID-19.

The genes are TRBV3-1 (or the pseudogene TRBV3-2) and TRBJ2-5; 7 nucleotides match TRBD1. V dropped 4 bases and J dropped 2; count of bases not matched to a gene: 7. The CDR3 length is 15 residues. Germline CDR1 is LGHDT and CDR2 is YNNKEL (reference sequence). The CDR3 bases are TGTGCCAGCAGCCCCGGACAGGCAGGACAAGAGACCCAGTACTTC. It codes for CASSPGQAGQETQYF.

The chain links TRBV6-5 to TRBJ2-2, with 9 bases fitting TRBD1. Germline CDR1 MNHEY, CDR2 SVGAGI. The V gene end was trimmed by 6 bases and the J gene end by 6 bases; junction bases not matched to a gene: 8. The CDR3 is 15 amino acids. The CDR3 sequence is CASSAWDREPGELFF. Here the CDR3 DNA reads TGTGCCAGCAGCGCATGGGACAGGGAGCCCGGGGAGCTGTTTTTT.

A single count supports this clone. This sequence joins TRBV28 and TRBJ1-5; the match to TRBD1 covers 7 bases. The CDR3 has 16 amino acids. V was pared by 7 bases and J by 3 bases, with 12 bases of the junction left unmatched. Germline V lookup: CDR1 MDHEN, CDR2 SYDVKM. The CDR3 region is CASTSQGGGNNQPQHF. Here the CDR3 DNA reads TGTGCCAGCACCTCTCAAGGGGGCGGGAACAATCAGCCCCAGCATTTT.

The chain has TRBV19 and TRBJ1-1; 7 bases map to TRBD1. Per the germline V gene, CDR1 is LNHDA and CDR2 is SQIVND (reference sequence). The J segment lost 0 bases and the V segment lost 5 bases, leaving 6 bases of the junction unmatched. The CDR3 contains 15 residues. The DNA for the CDR3 is TGTGCCAGTAGTGGATCAGGGGGGTTGAACACTGAAGCTTTCTTT. Protein sequence: CASSGSGGLNTEAFF. The full variable domain, rest sourced from reference TRBV19 and TRBJ1-1, is DGGITQSPKYLFRKEGQNVTLSCEQNLNHDAMYWYRQDPGQGLRLIYYSQIVNDFQKGDIAEGYSVSREKKESFPLTVTSAQKNPTAFYLCASSGSGGLNTEAFFGQGTRLTVV.

This chain connects TRBV11-3 to TRBJ1-4, with 7 bases that match TRBD1. J was trimmed by 6 bases and V by 4 bases; bases with no gene match: 17. The CDR3 is 18 residues long. Germline CDR1 and CDR2: SGHNT and YENEEA. The CDR3 protein is CASSSRRYRGIGDEKLFF. In nucleotides, the CDR3 is TGTGCCAGCAGCTCAAGGAGGTACAGGGGCATAGGTGATGAAAAACTGTTTTTT.

This clone was counted at least ten times. This chain uses TRBV18 with TRBJ2-7; TRBD1 matches at 8 bases. CDR1 is KGHSH, CDR2 LQKENI, per germline. Trimming cost V 3 bases and J 6 bases; bases outside gene matches: 7. CDR3 length: 14 residues. This CDR3 reads CASSPRTGLSEQYF. DNA for the CDR3: TGTGCCAGCTCACCCAGGACAGGGCTAAGCGAGCAGTACTTC.

The rearrangement joins TRBV14 to TRBJ1-1; no firm D call. Per the germline V gene, CDR1 is SGHDN and CDR2 is FVKESK. V lost 3 bases to trimming and J lost 1 base, with 12 bases between them. The CDR3 runs 15 residues. The CDR3, as DNA: TGTGCCAGCAGCCACGGTCTGTTGCAGAACACTGAAGCTTTCTTT. It codes for CASSHGLLQNTEAFF.

The rearrangement links TRBV18 to TRBJ2-6; no clear D. Germline lookup yields CDR1 KGHSH and CDR2 LQKENI. V lost 1 base to trimming and J lost 1 base, with 8 bases between them. The CDR3 extends over 16 amino acids. CDR3 DNA: TGTGCCAGCTCACCACAAGCCAATTCTGGGGCCAACGTCCTGACTTTC. Translated, it gives CASSPQANSGANVLTF.

The chain couples TRBV9 to TRBJ2-7, with D uncertain. The CDR3 loop spans 14 amino acids. V lost 0 bases, J lost 4 bases, and 11 bases lay in between. The germline CDR1 and CDR2 sequences are SGDLS and YYNGEE. The CDR3, as DNA: TGTGCCAGCAGCGTAGACAGTGGTTCGTACGAGCAGTACTTC. This encodes CASSVDSGSYEQYF.

This clone appeared a single time. This chain connects TRBV28 to TRBJ1-1; D perhaps matches TRBD1 (5 bases). The V end lost 3 bases, the J end lost 3 bases, and 8 bases lay between the germline ends. Germline assignment: CDR1 MDHEN and CDR2 SYDVKM. This CDR3 comprises 13 residues. The CDR3 sequence: CASSFSRDTEAFF. In DNA, the CDR3 is TGTGCCAGCAGTTTCTCCAGGGACACTGAAGCTTTCTTT.

This clone appeared once. The CDR3 spells CASSLSVNQPQHF. In DNA form, the CDR3 reads TGTGCCAGCAGTTTAAGCGTAAATCAGCCCCAGCATTTT. V usage is TRBV28 and J usage is TRBJ1-5; D unresolved. V dropped 2 bases and J dropped 4 bases, with 6 bases sitting between them. The CDR3 has 13 amino acids. Germline CDR1 is MDHEN and CDR2 is SYDVKM.

This chain links TRBV19 with TRBJ2-3, with 7 bases that match TRBD2. CDR3 length: 13 residues. Trimming cost V 10 bases and J 3 bases; bases outside gene matches: 7. Germline CDR1 reads LNHDA; CDR2 reads SQIVND (reference sequence). The CDR3 protein is CATGRTGTDTQYF. In nucleotides, the CDR3 is TGTGCCACCGGGAGGACGGGGACAGATACGCAGTATTTT. The full variable domain, its missing parts supplied by reference TRBV19 and TRBJ2-3, is DGGITQSPKYLFRKEGQNVTLSCEQNLNHDAMYWYRQDPGQGLRLIYYSQIVNDFQKGDIAEGYSVSREKKESFPLTVTSAQKNPTAFYLCATGRTGTDTQYFGPGTRLTVL.

The chain recombines TRBV6-5 with TRBJ1-1; weak D call: TRBD1 (6 bases). The CDR3 has 15 residues. Germline assignment: CDR1 MNHEY and CDR2 SVGAGI. The V gene lost 0 bases and the J gene lost 2 bases, with 10 bases spanning the gap. The CDR3 DNA follows: TGTGCCAGCAGTTACTCGGGGGCGGCAAACACTGAAGCTTTCTTT. Its protein is CASSYSGAANTEAFF.